This is a list of T cell receptor beta chains from one sample in a study of OX40 agonist ivuxolimab in advanced cancers. This table comes from immunoSEQ multiplex PCR, and its TCRdb copy is limited to in-frame clones, with some not included. This table holds some 65,000 clones, 87% found once. Sample: CD4+ or CD8+ T cells sorted from blood, taken in a trial of the OX40 agonist ivuxolimab. The origin of the receptors is an adult with an advanced solid tumor such as melanoma, head and neck, liver or kidney cancer. CDR3s include the opening cysteine and the closing phenylalanine or tryptophan. D genes are given only for firm matches. Rows give clone size only sometimes, using once, few, many, or a class for an expanded clone.

clone size	V gene	J gene	D gene	CDR3 protein
-	TRBV4-3	TRBJ2-2	-	CASSQERTGELFF
-	TRBV5-5	TRBJ2-6	TRBD1	CASSFGTGATGANVLTF
-	TRBV6-6	TRBJ2-1	TRBD2	CASRRLTSGVPNEQFF
-	TRBV6-5	TRBJ1-5	-	CASSSTGLNQPQHF
-	TRBV11-3	TRBJ2-1	TRBD1	CASSLGRTGLIDEQFF
-	TRBV2	TRBJ2-5	TRBD2	CASSEGVAGLRETQYF
-	TRBV27	TRBJ2-7	-	CASTTRFETGRRYEQYF
few	TRBV19	TRBJ2-2	-	CASSITGNTGELFF
-	TRBV2	TRBJ2-5	TRBD2	CASTPWWSGGPRNQETQYF
-	TRBV7-2	TRBJ2-7	-	CASQKWGPYEQYF
-	TRBV6-5	TRBJ2-7	-	CASSYRGNSYEQYF
-	TRBV11-2	TRBJ2-3	-	CASSPLGADTQYF
-	TRBV7-2	TRBJ2-2	TRBD1	CASSLGDRGWTGELFF
-	TRBV18	TRBJ2-3	-	CASSPIGRSYTDTQYF
-	TRBV5-6	TRBJ2-3	TRBD2	CASSLERGTYSTDTQYF
-	TRBV2	TRBJ1-2	-	CASRTTLQGTDGYTF
-	TRBV7-9	TRBJ2-3	-	CASSLAFDTQYF
-	TRBV2	TRBJ2-5	-	CASKRGPFQETQYF
-	TRBV7-6	TRBJ2-7	TRBD1	CASSLAGQGASYEQYF